The TCR beta chain under discussion was sequenced for a study of T cell responses to AZD1222 COVID-19 vaccine. Findings and limits, study-wide: It should be noted that donors were predominantly white British and more often female, and clonal diversity was possibly underestimated. Two AZD1222 administrations were followed by greater Spike-specific TCR breadth and depth. Across the whole spike, CD4 TCRs peaked at regions 160-218 and 743-854.

Worth noting for this clone: The target antigen is unknown.

Method: immunoSEQ multiplex PCR; TCRdb's copy keeps in-frame clones and lacks some. Among about 170,000 clones listed, roughly 92% were seen once. The material was peripheral blood, obtained on day 0 of AZD1222 vaccination. The receptor was derived from an adult in good health.

The CDR3 region is CAISDVPGAAYEQYF. The CDR3 nucleotides are TGTGCCATCAGTGACGTTCCAGGTGCGGCCTACGAGCAGTACTTC. The rearrangement joins TRBV10-3 to TRBJ2-7; D is ambiguous. CDR3 length: 15 residues. Germline CDR1 is ENHRY and CDR2 is SYGVKD. V shed 3 bases and J shed 2 bases, with 14 bases lying between them.